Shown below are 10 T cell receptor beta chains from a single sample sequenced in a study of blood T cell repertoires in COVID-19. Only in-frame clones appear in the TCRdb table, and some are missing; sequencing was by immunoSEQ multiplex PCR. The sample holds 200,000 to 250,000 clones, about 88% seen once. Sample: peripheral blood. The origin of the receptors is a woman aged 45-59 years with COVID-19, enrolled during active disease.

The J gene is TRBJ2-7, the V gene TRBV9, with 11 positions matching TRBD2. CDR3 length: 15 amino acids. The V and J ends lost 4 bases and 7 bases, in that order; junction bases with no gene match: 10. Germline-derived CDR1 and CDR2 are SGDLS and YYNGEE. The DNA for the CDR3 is TGTGCCAGCAGCACCCAGACTAGCGGGGTATGGGAGCAGTACTTC. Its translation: CASSTQTSGVWEQYF.

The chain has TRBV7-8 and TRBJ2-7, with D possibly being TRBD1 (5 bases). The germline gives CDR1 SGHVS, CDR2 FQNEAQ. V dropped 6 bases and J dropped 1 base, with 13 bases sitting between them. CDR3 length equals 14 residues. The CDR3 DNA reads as TGTGCCAGCAGGAGCTTCAGGGTTTCCTACGAGCAGTACGTC. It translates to CASRSFRVSYEQYV.

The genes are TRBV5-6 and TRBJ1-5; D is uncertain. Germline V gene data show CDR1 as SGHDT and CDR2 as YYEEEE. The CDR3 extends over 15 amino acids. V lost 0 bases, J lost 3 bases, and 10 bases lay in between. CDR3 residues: CASSLATGDNQPQHF. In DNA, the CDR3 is TGTGCCAGCAGCTTGGCCACTGGAGACAATCAGCCCCAGCATTTT. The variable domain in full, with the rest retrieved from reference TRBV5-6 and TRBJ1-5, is DAGVTQSPTHLIKTRGQQVTLRCSPKSGHDTVSWYQQALGQGPQFIFQYYEEEERQRGNFPDRFSGHQFPNYSSELNVNALLLGDSALYLCASSLATGDNQPQHFGDGTRLSIL.

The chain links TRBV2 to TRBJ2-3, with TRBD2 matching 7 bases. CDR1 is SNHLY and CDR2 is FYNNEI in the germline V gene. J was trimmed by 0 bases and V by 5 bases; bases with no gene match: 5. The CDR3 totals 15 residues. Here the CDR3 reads CASSTERGSTDTQYF. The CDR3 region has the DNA TGTGCCAGCAGTACGGAGCGGGGAAGCACAGATACGCAGTATTTT.

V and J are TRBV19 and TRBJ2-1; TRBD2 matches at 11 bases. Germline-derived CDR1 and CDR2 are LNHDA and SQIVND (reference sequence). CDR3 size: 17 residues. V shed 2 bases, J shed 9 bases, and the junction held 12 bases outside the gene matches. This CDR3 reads CASSIPPASGGWGEQFF. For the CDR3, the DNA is TGTGCCAGTAGTATACCCCCGGCTAGCGGGGGGTGGGGTGAGCAGTTCTTC.

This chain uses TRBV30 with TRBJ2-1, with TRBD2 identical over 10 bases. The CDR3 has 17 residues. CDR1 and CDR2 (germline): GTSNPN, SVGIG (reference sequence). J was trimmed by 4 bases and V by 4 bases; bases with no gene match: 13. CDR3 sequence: CAWMHSSGGASYNEQFF. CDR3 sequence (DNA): TGTGCCTGGATGCACTCAAGCGGGGGGGCGAGTTACAATGAGCAGTTCTTC.

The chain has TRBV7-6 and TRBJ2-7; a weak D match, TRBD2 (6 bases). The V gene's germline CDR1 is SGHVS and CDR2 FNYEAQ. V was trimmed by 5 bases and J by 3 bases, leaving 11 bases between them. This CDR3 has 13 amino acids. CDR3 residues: CASSPGRSYEQYF. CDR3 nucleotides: TGTGCCAGCAGCCCGGGGAGGAGCTACGAGCAGTACTTC.

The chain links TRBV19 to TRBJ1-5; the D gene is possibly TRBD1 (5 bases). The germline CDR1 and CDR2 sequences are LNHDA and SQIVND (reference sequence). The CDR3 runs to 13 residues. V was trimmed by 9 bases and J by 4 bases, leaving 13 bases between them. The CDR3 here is CASTDRDNQPQHF. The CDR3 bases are TGTGCCAGCACCGACAGAGATAATCAGCCCCAGCATTTT.

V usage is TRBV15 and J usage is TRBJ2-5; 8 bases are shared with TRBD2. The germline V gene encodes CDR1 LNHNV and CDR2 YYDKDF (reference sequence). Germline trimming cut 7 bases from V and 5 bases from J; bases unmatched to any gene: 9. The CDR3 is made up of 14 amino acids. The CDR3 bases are TGTGCCACCACGGGGGGGCCACGAATGGAGACCCAGTACTTC. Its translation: CATTGGPRMETQYF. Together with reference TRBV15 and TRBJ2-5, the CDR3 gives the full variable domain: DAMVIQNPRYQVTQFGKPVTLSCSQTLNHNVMYWYQQKSSQAPKLLFHYYDKDFNNEADTPDNFQSRRPNTSFCFLDIRSPGLGDTAMYLCATTGGPRMETQYFGPGTRLLVL.

CDR3 DNA sequence: TGCGCCAGCAGCTTGGATCCTCAGCAAGAGACCCAGTACTTC. Its protein is CASSLDPQQETQYF. This sequence joins TRBV5-1 and TRBJ2-5; D remains ambiguous. Looked up from germline, CDR1 is SGHRS and CDR2 is YFSETQ. This CDR3 spans 14 amino acids. Deletions cut 0 bases from V and 2 bases from J, with 8 bases between.